This entry lists 21 T cell receptor beta chains sequenced from one sample in a study of tumor-infiltrating lymphocytes in localized non-small cell lung cancer. TCRdb's table, derived via immunoSEQ multiplex PCR, lists solely in-frame clones and lacks some. The table lists roughly 10,000 clones, over 60% of them singletons, with about a fifth in the top ten. Sample: lung tumor tissue. The receptors were sampled from a human donor with non-small cell lung cancer.

The gene calls are TRBV7-6 and TRBJ2-3, with a weak D call TRBD2 (5 bases). The V end was cut by 2 bases, the J end by 6 bases, with 6 bases between. This CDR3 spans 12 amino acids. Germline V gene lookup returns CDR1 SGHVS and CDR2 FNYEAQ. The CDR3 here is CASSLSGDTQYF. The CDR3 bases are TGTGCCAGCAGCTTATCGGGGGATACGCAGTATTTT.

For the CDR3, the DNA is TGTGCCAGCAGCTTCGGTTTAGCGAGGACCTACGAGCAGTACTTC. Its protein is CASSFGLARTYEQYF. V usage is TRBV7-2 and J usage is TRBJ2-7; TRBD2 might be the D (5 bases). There are 15 residues in the CDR3. The germline CDR1 and CDR2 sequences are SGHTA and FQGNSA. V was shortened by 3 bases and J by 2 bases, with 14 bases between the two germline ends.

This clone has more than one count but fewer than ten. The gene calls are TRBV6-5 and TRBJ1-6; no clear D gene. With 0 bases removed from V and 4 bases from J, the gap between germline ends came to 10 bases. From germline, CDR1 is MNHEY and CDR2 SVGAGI. This CDR3 has 16 residues. CDR3 region: CASSYSLAMYNSPLHF. CDR3 DNA: TGTGCCAGCAGTTACTCTTTAGCGATGTATAATTCACCCCTCCACTTT.

The rearrangement uses TRBV6-1 and TRBJ1-1; D ambiguous. Germline assignment: CDR1 MNHNS and CDR2 SASEGT. The V end lost 4 bases, the J end lost 3 bases, and 12 bases lay between the germline ends. The CDR3 extends over 14 amino acids. The CDR3 is CASSAPGSDTEAFF. The CDR3 DNA reads as TGTGCCAGCAGTGCTCCCGGGAGCGACACTGAAGCTTTCTTT.

The chain couples TRBV29-1 to TRBJ1-1; tentative D call: TRBD1 (6 bases). This CDR3 comprises 13 residues. Trimming cost V 7 bases and J 1 base, with 13 bases left between them. Germline CDR1 and CDR2: SQVTM and ANQGSEA. The CDR3 sequence is CSGLLDRNTEAFF. Here the CDR3 DNA reads TGCAGCGGCCTCTTGGACAGGAACACTGAAGCTTTCTTT.

The genes are TRBV10-3 and TRBJ1-2, with TRBD1 matching over 9 bases. V lost 7 bases to trimming and J lost 4 bases; unmatched junction nucleotides: 4. In germline, CDR1 is ENHRY, CDR2 SYGVKD. The CDR3 covers 13 residues. The CDR3 sequence: CAIKDRGPYGYTF. Here the CDR3 DNA reads TGTGCCATCAAGGACAGGGGCCCCTATGGCTACACCTTC.

The rearrangement links TRBV6-5 to TRBJ2-7, with D perhaps matching TRBD1 (6 bases). The germline CDR1 and CDR2 sequences are MNHEY and SVGAGI. Trimming pared 6 bases from V and 1 base from J, leaving 10 bases between. The CDR3 length is 13 residues. The CDR3 protein is CASRNRDSYEQYF. CDR3 coding DNA: TGTGCCAGCAGGAACAGGGATTCCTACGAGCAGTACTTC.

The V and J genes are TRBV29-1 and TRBJ1-2; 7 bases fit TRBD1. Germline V CDR1 and CDR2: SQVTM, ANQGSEA. The CDR3 runs 13 residues. The V gene end was trimmed by 7 bases and the J gene end by 6 bases; junction bases not matched to a gene: 11. This chain's CDR3 is CSALRDSTDGYTF. The CDR3 bases are TGCAGCGCATTACGGGACAGCACGGATGGCTACACCTTC.

The V call is TRBV5-1, the J call TRBJ1-1, with 10 bases that match TRBD1. The V gene's germline CDR1 is SGHRS and CDR2 YFSETQ. V shed 0 bases, J shed 2 bases, and the junction held 7 bases outside the gene matches. The CDR3 is 17 amino acids. In DNA form, the CDR3 reads TGCGCCAGCAGCTTGGCCGGGACAGGGGTCTCCAACACTGAAGCTTTCTTT. Protein sequence: CASSLAGTGVSNTEAFF.

The chain carries TRBV15 and TRBJ2-7; 10 nucleotides agree with TRBD1. J gave up 6 bases and V 1 base, and 9 bases lay outside the gene matches. CDR1 and CDR2 (germline): LNHNV, YYDKDF (reference sequence). The CDR3 spans 16 residues. The CDR3, as DNA: TGTGCCACCAGCAGAGGCCGGGGACAGGGGACAGGCGAGCAGTACTTC. This sequence encodes CATSRGRGQGTGEQYF.

This CDR3 reads CASSLEIVRGGYGYTF. In nucleotides, the CDR3 is TGCGCCAGCAGCCTGGAAATTGTTAGGGGGGGGTATGGCTACACCTTC. The chain is built from TRBV5-1 and TRBJ1-2; possibly TRBD1 for D (6 bases). Trimming removed 4 bases from V and 5 bases from J, with 21 bases in between. Per germline, CDR1 SGHRS and CDR2 YFSETQ. This CDR3 is 16 amino acids long.

V is TRBV29-1 and J is TRBJ2-7; TRBD1 might be the D (5 bases). Germline CDR1 and CDR2: SQVTM and ANQGSEA. The V end was cut by 5 bases, the J end by 3 bases, with 14 bases between. The CDR3 totals 13 residues. CDR3 sequence: CSVSAGAHYEQYF. The CDR3 region has the DNA TGCAGCGTTTCTGCTGGGGCTCACTACGAGCAGTACTTC.

The V gene is TRBV4-1, the J gene TRBJ1-1, with D hard to call. V dropped 1 base and J dropped 5 bases, with 14 bases sitting between them. Germline V CDR1 and CDR2: MGHRA, YSYEKL. This CDR3 is 15 amino acids long. DNA for the CDR3: TGCGCCAGCAGCCAAGGGCAGCCTCCGAAAACTGAAGCTTTCTTT. Protein: CASSQGQPPKTEAFF.

The genes are TRBV27 and TRBJ2-3; D is perhaps TRBD1 (6 bases). CDR3 length: 12 amino acids. Germline V lookup: CDR1 MNHEY, CDR2 SMNVEV (reference sequence). The V gene lost 6 bases and the J gene lost 10 bases, with 14 bases spanning the gap. The CDR3: CASSPTRGAQYF. CDR3 bases: TGTGCCAGCAGCCCAACCAGGGGTGCGCAGTATTTT.

This chain connects TRBV27 to TRBJ2-3, with 11 bases identical to TRBD2. The V and J ends lost 6 bases and 5 bases, in that order; junction bases with no gene match: 4. The CDR3 covers 14 residues. CDR1 and CDR2 from the germline V gene are MNHEY and SMNVEV (reference sequence). In nucleotides, the CDR3 is TGTGCCAGCAGGGTGCTAGCGGGGGGAGATACGCAGTATTTT. Protein sequence: CASRVLAGGDTQYF.

The chain combines TRBV27 with TRBJ1-6; the D is unclear. This CDR3 has 14 residues. Germline lookup yields CDR1 MNHEY and CDR2 SMNVEV (reference sequence). Deletions cut 3 bases from V and 7 bases from J, with 10 bases between. The CDR3 here is CASSFSAENSPLHF. The DNA of the CDR3 is TGTGCCAGCAGTTTCTCGGCAGAGAATTCACCCCTCCACTTT.

This chain uses TRBV29-1 with TRBJ1-5, with D uncertain. Between the trimmed V and J ends, which lost 5 bases and 7 bases, there was a span of 15 bases. This CDR3 is built from 13 residues. The germline gives CDR1 SQVTM, CDR2 ANQGSEA. CDR3 nucleotides: TGCAGCGTTCTTGGTGGAATTGGACAGCCCCAGCATTTT. Its protein is CSVLGGIGQPQHF.

This clone came up a few times. The chain is built from TRBV6-1 and TRBJ1-4; TRBD1 matches 10 bases. Losses at the gene ends were 6 bases for V and 7 bases for J; bases not matched to a gene: 5. CDR1 MNHNS and CDR2 SASEGT come from the germline V gene. The CDR3 runs 14 residues. CDR3 DNA sequence: TGTGCCAGCAGGCCGGGACAGGGGAGTGAAAAACTGTTTTTT. As protein: CASRPGQGSEKLFF.

The chain joins TRBV18 to TRBJ1-5; TRBD1 matches 7 bases. CDR3 length: 14 amino acids. The V gene's germline CDR1 is KGHSH and CDR2 LQKENI. The V segment lost 6 bases and the J segment 8 bases; nucleotides outside the gene matches: 10. The CDR3 sequence is CASSAQVQGEPQHF. CDR3 nucleotide sequence: TGTGCCAGCTCGGCTCAGGTCCAGGGGGAGCCCCAGCATTTT.

This chain links TRBV4-1 with TRBJ2-7, with D unclear. The length of the CDR3 is 15 residues. V lost 4 bases, J lost 5 bases, and 18 bases lay in between. The germline V gene encodes CDR1 MGHRA and CDR2 YSYEKL. CDR3 amino acids: CASSLRFEAGHEQYF. The CDR3 nucleotides read TGCGCCAGCAGCCTGCGTTTCGAGGCCGGCCACGAGCAGTACTTC.

The chain recombines TRBV4-1 with TRBJ2-3; D gene unclear. The germline CDR1 and CDR2 sequences are MGHRA and YSYEKL. The CDR3 contains 15 residues. V lost 1 base and J lost 0, with 8 bases in between. As DNA, the CDR3 is TGCGCCAGCAGCCAAGTTCCGGGTAGCACAGATACGCAGTATTTT. The encoded protein is CASSQVPGSTDTQYF.